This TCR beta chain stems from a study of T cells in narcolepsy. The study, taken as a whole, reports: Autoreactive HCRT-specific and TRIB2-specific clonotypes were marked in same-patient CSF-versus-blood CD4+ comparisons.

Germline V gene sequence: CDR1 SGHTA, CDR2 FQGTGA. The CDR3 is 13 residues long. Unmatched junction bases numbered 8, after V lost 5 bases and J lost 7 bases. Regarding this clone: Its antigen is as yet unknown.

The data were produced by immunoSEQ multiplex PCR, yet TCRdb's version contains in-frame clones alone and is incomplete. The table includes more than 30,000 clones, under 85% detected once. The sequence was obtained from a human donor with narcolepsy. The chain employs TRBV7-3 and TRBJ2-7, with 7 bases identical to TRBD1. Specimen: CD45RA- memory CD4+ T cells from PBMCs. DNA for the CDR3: TGTGCCAGCAGCCCGACAGGGAATAGGGAGCAGTACTTC. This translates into CASSPTGNREQYF.